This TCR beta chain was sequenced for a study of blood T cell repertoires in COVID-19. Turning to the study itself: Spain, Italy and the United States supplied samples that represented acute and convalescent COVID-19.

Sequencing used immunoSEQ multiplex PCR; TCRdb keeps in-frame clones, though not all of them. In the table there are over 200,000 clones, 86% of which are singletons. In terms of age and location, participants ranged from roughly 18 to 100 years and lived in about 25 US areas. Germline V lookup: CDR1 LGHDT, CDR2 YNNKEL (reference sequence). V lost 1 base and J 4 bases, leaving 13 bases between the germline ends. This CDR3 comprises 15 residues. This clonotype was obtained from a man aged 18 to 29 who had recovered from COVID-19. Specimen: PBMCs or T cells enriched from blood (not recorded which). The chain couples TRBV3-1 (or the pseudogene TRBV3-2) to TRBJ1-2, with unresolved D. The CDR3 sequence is CASSQGLGSGYGYTF. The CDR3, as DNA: TGTGCCAGCAGCCAAGGACTAGGGAGCGGCTATGGCTACACCTTC.